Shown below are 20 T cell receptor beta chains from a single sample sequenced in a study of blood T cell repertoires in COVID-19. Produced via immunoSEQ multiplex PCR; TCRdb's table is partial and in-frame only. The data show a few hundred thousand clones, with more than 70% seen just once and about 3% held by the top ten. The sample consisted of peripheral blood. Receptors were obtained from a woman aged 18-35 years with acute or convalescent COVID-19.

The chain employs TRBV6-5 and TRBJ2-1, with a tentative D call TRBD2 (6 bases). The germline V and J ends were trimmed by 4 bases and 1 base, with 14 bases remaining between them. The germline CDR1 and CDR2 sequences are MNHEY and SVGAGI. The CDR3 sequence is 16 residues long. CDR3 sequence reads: CASSSRRAGSYNEQFF. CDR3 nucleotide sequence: TGTGCCAGCAGTTCCAGGAGGGCCGGGTCCTACAATGAGCAGTTCTTC.

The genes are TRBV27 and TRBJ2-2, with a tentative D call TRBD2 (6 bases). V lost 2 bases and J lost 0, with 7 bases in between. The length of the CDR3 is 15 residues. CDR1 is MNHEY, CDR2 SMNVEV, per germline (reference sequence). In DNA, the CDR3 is TGTGCCAGCAGTTTAAGCGGGTCGAACACCGGGGAGCTGTTTTTT. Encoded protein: CASSLSGSNTGELFF.

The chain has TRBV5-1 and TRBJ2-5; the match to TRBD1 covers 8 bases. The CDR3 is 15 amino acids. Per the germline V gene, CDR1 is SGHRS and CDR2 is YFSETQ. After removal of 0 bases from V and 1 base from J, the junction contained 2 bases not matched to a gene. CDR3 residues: CASSLEQGAQETQYF. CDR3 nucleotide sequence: TGCGCCAGCAGCTTGGAGCAGGGGGCCCAAGAGACCCAGTACTTC.

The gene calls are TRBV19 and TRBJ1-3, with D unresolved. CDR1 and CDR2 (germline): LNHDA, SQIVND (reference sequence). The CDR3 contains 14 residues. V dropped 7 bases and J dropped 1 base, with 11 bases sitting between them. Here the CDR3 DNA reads TGTGCCAGTAACGCGGAAGTTTCTGGAAACACCATATATTTT. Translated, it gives CASNAEVSGNTIYF.

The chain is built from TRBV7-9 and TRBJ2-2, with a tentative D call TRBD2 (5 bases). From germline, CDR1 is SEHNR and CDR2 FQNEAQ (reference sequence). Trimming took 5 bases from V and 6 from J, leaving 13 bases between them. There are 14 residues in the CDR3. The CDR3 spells CASSPTSFPGELFF. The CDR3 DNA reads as TGTGCCAGCAGCCCAACTAGTTTCCCCGGGGAGCTGTTTTTT.

The CDR3 is CASSPMGHPNTEAFF. The CDR3 nucleotides are TGTGCCAGCAGCCCCATGGGACACCCCAACACTGAAGCTTTCTTT. The chain recombines TRBV9 with TRBJ1-1; tentative D call: TRBD1 (6 bases). The germline V and J ends were trimmed by 4 bases and 2 bases, with 15 bases remaining between them. The length of the CDR3 is 15 residues. Germline assignment: CDR1 SGDLS and CDR2 YYNGEE.

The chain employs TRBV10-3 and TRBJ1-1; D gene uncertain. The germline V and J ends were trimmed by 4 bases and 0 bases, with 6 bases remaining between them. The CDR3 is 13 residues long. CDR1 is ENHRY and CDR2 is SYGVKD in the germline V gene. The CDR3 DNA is TGTGCCATCAGTGTCGTTTTGAACACTGAAGCTTTCTTT. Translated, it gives CAISVVLNTEAFF.

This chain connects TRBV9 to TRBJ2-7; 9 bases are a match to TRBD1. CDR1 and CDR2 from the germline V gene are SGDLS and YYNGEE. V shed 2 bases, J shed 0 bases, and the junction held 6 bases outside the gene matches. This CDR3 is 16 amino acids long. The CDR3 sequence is CASSVTGTGSSYEQYF. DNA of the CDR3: TGTGCCAGCAGCGTGACCGGGACAGGGAGCTCCTACGAGCAGTACTTC. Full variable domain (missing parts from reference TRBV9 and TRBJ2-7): DSGVTQTPKHLITATGQRVTLRCSPRSGDLSVYWYQQSLDQGLQFLIQYYNGEERAKGNILERFSAQQFPDLHSELNLSSLELGDSALYFCASSVTGTGSSYEQYFGPGTRLTVT.

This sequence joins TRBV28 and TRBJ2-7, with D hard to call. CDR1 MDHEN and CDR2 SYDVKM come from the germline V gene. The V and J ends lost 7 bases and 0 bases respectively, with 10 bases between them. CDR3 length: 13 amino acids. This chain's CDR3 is CASKLVFSYEQYF. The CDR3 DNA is TGTGCCAGCAAGCTGGTGTTCTCCTACGAGCAGTACTTC.

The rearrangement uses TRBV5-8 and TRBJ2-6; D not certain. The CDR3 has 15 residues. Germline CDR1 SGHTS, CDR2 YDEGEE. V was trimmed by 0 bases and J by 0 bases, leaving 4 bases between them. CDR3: CASSLGGSGANVLTF. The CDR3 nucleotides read TGTGCCAGCAGCTTGGGCGGCTCTGGGGCCAACGTCCTGACTTTC.

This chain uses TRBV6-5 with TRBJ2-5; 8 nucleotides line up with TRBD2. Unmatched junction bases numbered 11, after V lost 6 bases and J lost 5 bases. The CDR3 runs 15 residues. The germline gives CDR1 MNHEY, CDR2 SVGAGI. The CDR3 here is CASSPLAVEEETQYF. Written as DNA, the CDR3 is TGTGCCAGCAGCCCACTAGCGGTAGAGGAGGAGACCCAGTACTTC.

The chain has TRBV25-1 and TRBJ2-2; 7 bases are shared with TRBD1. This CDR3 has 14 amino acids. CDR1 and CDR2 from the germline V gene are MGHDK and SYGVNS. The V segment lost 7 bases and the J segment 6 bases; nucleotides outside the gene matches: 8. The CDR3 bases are TGTGCCAGCACCGAAACAGGGGCTCCCGGGGAGCTGTTTTTT. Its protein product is CASTETGAPGELFF.

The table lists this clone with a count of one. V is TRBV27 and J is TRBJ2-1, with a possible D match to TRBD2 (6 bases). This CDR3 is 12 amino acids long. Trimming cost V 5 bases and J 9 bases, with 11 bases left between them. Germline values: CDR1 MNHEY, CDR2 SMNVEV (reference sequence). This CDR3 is CASSMAGGEQFF. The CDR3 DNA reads TGTGCCAGCAGTATGGCCGGGGGTGAGCAGTTCTTC.

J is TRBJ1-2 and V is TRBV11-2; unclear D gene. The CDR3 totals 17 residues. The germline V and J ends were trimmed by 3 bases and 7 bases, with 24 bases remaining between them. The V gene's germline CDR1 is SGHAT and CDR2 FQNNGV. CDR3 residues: CASSFSWYVSPMSGYTF. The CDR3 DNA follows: TGTGCCAGCAGCTTTAGCTGGTATGTCAGTCCCATGAGTGGCTACACCTTC.

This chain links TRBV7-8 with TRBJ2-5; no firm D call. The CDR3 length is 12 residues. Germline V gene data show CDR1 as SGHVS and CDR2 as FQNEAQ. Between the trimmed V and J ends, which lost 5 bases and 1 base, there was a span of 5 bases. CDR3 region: CASSRSQETQYF. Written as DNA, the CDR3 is TGTGCCAGCAGCCGCTCCCAAGAGACCCAGTACTTC.

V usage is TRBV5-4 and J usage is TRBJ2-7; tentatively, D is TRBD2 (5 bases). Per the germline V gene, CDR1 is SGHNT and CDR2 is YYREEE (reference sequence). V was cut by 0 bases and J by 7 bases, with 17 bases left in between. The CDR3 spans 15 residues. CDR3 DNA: TGTGCCAGCAGCTTGGATGTACGCGGTCCGGGGGAGCAGTACTTC. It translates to CASSLDVRGPGEQYF.

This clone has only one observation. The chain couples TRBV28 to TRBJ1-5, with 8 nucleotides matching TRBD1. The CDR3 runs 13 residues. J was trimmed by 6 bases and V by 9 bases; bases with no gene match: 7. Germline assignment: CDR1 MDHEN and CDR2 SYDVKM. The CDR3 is CASNQGASQPQHF. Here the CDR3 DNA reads TGTGCCAGTAACCAGGGGGCTAGTCAGCCCCAGCATTTT.

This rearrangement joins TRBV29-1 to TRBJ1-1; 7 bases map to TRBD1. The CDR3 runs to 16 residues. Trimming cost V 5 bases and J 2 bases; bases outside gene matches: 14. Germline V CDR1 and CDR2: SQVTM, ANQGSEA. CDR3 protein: CSVSPLRDRLNTEAFF. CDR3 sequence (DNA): TGCAGCGTTTCGCCTCTTCGGGACAGACTAAACACTGAAGCTTTCTTT.

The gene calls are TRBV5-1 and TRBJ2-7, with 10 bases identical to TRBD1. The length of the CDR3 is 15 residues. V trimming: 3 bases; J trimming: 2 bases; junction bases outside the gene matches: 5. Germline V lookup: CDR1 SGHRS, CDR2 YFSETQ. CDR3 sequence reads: CASSWGGQGAYEQYF. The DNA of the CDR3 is TGCGCCAGCAGCTGGGGAGGACAGGGGGCCTACGAGCAGTACTTC.

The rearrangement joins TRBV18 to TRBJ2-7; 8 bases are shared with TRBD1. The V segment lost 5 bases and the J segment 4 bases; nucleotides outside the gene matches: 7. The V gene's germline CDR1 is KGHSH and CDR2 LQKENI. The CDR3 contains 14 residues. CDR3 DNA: TGTGCCAGCTCAACATCCGGGACAGGTTACGAGCAGTACTTC. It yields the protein CASSTSGTGYEQYF.